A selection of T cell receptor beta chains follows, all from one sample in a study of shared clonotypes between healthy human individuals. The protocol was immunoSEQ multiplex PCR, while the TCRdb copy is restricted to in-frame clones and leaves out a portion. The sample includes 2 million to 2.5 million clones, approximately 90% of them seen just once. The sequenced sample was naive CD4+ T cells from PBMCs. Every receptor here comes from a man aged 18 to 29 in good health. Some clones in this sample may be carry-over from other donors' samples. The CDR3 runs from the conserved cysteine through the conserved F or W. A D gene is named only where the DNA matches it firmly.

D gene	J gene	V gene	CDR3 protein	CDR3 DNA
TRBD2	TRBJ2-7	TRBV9	CASSARDYNSYEQYF	TGTGCCAGCAGCGCCCGGGACTACAACTCCTACGAGCAGTACTTC
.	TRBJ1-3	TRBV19	CASGSGRSGNTIYF	TGTGCCAGTGGATCTGGGAGATCTGGAAACACCATATATTTT
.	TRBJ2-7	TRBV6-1	CASRRAPGDYEQYF	TGTGCCAGCAGACGGGCCCCGGGAGACTACGAGCAGTACTTC
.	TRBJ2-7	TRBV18	CASSPGEGWDYEQYF	TGTGCCAGCTCACCGGGAGAGGGTTGGGACTACGAGCAGTACTTC
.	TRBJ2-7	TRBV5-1	CASSYRGLDGNYEQYF	TGCGCCAGCAGCTACCGGGGCCTAGATGGGAACTACGAGCAGTACTTC
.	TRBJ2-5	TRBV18	CASSPQQETQYF	TGTGCCAGCTCACCACAACAGGAGACCCAGTACTTC
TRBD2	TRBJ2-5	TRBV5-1	CASSFLTSGQETQYF	TGCGCCAGCAGCTTCCTCACTAGCGGCCAAGAGACCCAGTACTTC
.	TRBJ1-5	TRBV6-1	CASSLVRGAAQHF	TGTGCCAGCAGTTTAGTCCGCGGGGCGGCCCAGCATTTT
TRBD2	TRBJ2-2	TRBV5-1	CASSAPTSGYTGELFF	TGCGCCAGCAGCGCTCCGACTAGCGGCTACACCGGGGAGCTGTTTTTT
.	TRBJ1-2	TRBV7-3	CASSPRTVNHGYTF	TGTGCCAGCAGCCCCCGCACGGTCAACCATGGCTACACCTTC
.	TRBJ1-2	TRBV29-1	CSVRQNYGYTF	TGCAGCGTTCGCCAAAACTATGGCTACACCTTC